The clone carrying this TCR beta chain was seen a single time. Stated treatment: oral pan-JAK inhibitor, 5-10 mg twice daily. Investigators isolated RNA and reverse transcribed it into cDNA to act as the sequencing template. Data came from immunoSEQ multiplex PCR; TCRdb stores just in-frame clones and leaves some out. The sample has around 200,000 clones, under 60% seen once. The data originate from a study of CD8+ T cells in alopecia areata. The sequence was collected from a human donor with alopecia areata. Sequenced here: CD8+ T cells sorted from blood, sampled at week 24, from a patient treated with tofacitinib.

The CDR3 region has the DNA TGTGCCAGCAGCTTAGGACAGAGCCTCCACTTT. Translating gives CASSLGQSLHF. The genes are TRBV11-2 and TRBJ1-6; weak D call: TRBD1 (5 bases). The V and J ends lost 1 base and 15 bases respectively, with 7 bases between them. Per the germline V gene, CDR1 is SGHAT and CDR2 is FQNNGV. The CDR3 has 11 amino acids.